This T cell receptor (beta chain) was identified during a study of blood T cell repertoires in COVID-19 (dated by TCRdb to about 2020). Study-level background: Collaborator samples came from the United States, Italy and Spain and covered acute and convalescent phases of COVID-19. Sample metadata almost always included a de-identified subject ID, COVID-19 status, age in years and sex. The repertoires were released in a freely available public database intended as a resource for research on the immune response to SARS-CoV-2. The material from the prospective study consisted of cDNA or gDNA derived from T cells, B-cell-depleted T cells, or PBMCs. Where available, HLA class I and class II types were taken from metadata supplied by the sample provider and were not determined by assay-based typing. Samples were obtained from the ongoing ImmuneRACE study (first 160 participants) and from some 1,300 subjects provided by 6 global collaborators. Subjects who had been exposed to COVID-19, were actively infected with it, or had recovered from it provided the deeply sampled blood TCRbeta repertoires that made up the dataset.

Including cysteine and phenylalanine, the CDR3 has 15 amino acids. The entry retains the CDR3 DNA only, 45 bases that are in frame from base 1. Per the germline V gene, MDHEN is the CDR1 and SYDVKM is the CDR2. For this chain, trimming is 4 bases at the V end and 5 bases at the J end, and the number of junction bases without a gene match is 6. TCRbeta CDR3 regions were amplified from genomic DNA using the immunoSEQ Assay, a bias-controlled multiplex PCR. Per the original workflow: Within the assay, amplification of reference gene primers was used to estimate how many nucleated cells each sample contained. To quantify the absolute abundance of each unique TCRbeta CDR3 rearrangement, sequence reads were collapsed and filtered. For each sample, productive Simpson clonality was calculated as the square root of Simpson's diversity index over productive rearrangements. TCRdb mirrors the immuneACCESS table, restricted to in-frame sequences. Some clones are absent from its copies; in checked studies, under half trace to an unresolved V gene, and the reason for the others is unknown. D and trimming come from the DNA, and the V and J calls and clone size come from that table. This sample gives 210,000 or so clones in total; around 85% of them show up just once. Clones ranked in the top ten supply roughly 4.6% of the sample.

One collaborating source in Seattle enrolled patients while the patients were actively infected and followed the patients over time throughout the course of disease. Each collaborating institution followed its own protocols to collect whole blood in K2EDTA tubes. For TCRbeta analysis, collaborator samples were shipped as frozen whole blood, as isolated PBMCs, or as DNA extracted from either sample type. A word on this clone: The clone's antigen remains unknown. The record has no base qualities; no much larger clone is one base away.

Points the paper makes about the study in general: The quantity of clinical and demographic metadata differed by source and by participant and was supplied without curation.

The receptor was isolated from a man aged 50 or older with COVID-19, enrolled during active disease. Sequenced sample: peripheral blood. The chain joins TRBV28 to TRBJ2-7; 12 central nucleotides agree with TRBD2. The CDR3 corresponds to CASSSPSGGAHEQYF. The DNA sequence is TGTGCCAGCAGTTCTCCTAGCGGGGGGGCGCACGAGCAGTACTTC.